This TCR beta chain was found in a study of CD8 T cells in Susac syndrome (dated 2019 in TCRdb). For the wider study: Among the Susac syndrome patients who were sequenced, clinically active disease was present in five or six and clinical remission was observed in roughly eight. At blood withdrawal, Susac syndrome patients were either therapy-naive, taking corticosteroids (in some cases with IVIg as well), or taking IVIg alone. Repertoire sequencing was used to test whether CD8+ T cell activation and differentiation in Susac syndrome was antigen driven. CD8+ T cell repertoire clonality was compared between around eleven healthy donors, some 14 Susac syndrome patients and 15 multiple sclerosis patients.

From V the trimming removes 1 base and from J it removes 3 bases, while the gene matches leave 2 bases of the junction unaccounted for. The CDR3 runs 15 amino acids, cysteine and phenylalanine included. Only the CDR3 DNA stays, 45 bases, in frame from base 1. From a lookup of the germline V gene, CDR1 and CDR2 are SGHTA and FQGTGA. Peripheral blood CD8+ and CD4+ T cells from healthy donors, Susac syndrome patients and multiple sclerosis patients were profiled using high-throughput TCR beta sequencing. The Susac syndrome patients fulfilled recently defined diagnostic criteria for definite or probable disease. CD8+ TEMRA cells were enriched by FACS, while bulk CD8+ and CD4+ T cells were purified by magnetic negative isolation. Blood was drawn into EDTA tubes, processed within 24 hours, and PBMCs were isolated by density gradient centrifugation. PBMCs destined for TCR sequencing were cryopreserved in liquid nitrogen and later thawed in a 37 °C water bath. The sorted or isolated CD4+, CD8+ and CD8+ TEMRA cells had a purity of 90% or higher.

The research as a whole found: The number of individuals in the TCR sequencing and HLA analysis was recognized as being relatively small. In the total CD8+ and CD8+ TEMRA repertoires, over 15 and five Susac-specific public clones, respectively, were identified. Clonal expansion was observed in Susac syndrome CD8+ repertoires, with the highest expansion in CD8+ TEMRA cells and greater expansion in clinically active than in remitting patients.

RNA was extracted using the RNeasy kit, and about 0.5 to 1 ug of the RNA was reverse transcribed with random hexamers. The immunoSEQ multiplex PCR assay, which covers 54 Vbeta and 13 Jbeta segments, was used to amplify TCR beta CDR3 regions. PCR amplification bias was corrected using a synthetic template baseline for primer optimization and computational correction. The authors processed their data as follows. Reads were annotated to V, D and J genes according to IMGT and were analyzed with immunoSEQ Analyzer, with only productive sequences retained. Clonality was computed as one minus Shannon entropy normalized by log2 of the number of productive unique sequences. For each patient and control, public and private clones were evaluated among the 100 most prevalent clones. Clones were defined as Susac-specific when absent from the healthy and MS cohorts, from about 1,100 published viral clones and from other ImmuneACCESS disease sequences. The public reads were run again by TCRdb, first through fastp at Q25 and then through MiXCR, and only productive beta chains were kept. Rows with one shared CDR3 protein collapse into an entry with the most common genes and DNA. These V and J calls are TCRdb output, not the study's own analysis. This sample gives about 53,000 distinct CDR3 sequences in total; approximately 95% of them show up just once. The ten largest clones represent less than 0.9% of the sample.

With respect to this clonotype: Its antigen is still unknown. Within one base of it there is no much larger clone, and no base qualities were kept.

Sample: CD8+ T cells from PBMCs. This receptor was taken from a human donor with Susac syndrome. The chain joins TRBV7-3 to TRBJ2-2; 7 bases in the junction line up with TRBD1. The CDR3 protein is CASSLSQGDTGELFF. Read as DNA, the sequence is TGTGCCAGCAGCTTAAGTCAGGGGGACACCGGGGAGCTGTTTTTT.